This T cell receptor beta chain was profiled in a study of beta chain features in type 1 diabetes (dated by TCRdb to the late 2010s). About the study as a whole: Mean age, gender distribution, total cell number and subset yield were not different between patients and healthy donors. Naive and central memory subsets were obtained from all 30 or so donors, but regulatory and stem cell-like memory subsets were isolated from only 8 patients and roughly 8 healthy donors. A total of some 110 million sorted cells were examined across all samples, and a strong correlation was observed between cell number per subset and RNA yield. In the study, recently diagnosed type 1 diabetes patients and matched healthy donors were compared on the TCRB repertoires of their sorted circulating CD4+ T cell subsets. Results the study describes overall, beyond this receptor: Shorter templates might have been favored by PCR, but patient and control samples were amplified and corrected together, so both groups would have been affected equally by any skew. Naive, central memory and regulatory TCRB repertoires appeared more similar among patients than among healthy donors. Because small numbers of individuals were included in the HLA sub-analyses, any influence of HLA type on TCRB rearrangement was left unresolved. In all four CD4+ subsets, TCRB CDR3 length was moderately but significantly shorter in type 1 diabetes patients. Fewer insertions and more nucleotide deletions at VDJ recombination sites were observed in patients with type 1 diabetes, implying thymic rearrangement abnormalities. Because cDNA rather than genomic DNA was sequenced, highly expressing activated cells could have been over-represented, although no difference in activation and CD3 levels was found between groups.

The entire isolated RNA was reverse transcribed using the High Capacity cDNA Reverse Transcription Kit, and thus expressed TCRB transcripts were sequenced. Deep immunoSEQ sequencing was performed on naive, central memory and regulatory T cell samples, with an average of roughly 3.5 million total reads per sample. Sorted cells were lysed in RLT buffer, and RNA was extracted using DNase-treated RNeasy Micro or Mini kits according to cell number. Each cell subset was processed on its own to prevent cross-contamination, while patient and healthy donor samples were processed together. The immunoSEQ multiplex PCR was used to amplify TCRB sequences from cDNA, generating 87-bp fragments that spanned the CDR3 region. Sequencing of the amplicons was performed on the Illumina HiSeq platform. Under the source paper's analysis protocol: PCR bias was corrected computationally using synthetic template baselines, and reads within Hamming distance 2 were collapsed, with unmergeable singletons discarded. Reads were aligned to IMGT to assign V, D and J genes, CDR3 length, and insertions or deletions at six rearrangement sites. Within each subset, clonotype counts were normalized to sorted cell number, after which true diversity and Gini coefficients were computed with the tcR R package. Repertoire sharing was quantified using the overlap coefficient calculated on TCRB nucleotide sequences. As a proxy for the pre-selection repertoire, out-of-frame TCRB sequences from naive cells were analyzed. TCRdb re-hosts the immuneACCESS table, in-frame sequences only. Its copies lack some clones; in the studies checked, an unresolved V gene accounts for under half of them, and the cause for the rest is not known. For V, J and clone size, that table is used; D and trimming come from the DNA. This sample gives approximately 260,000 clones in total; approximately 25% of them show up just once. The ten top clones hold roughly 0.011% of the sample.

Germline trimming: 6 bases from V, 3 bases from J; junction bases outside gene matches: 10. CDR1 and CDR2, per the germline V gene, are SGHVS and FQNEAQ. Counted from cysteine to phenylalanine, this CDR3 has 16 amino acids. The kept DNA is CDR3 alone, 48 bases in frame from the first base. Concerning this clone: The antigen it binds to is not known. Per-base qualities were not stored, and no clone one base away is much larger.

Each donor gave one peripheral blood draw, averaging approximately 120 mL, which was collected into heparinised tubes. Using a panel that included CD45RO, CCR7, CD25, CD127, CD95 and CD27, naive, central memory, regulatory and stem cell-like memory CD4+ T cells were sorted on a BD FACSAria II. Every sorted population had a purity above 95%. PBMCs were isolated immediately by Lymphoprep density gradient centrifugation and stained directly without culture. So that batch effects would be minimized, each experiment stained and sorted samples in pairs, pairing one healthy donor with one patient. The receptor's source is a woman aged 25 to 39 with type 1 diabetes. The material sequenced was naive CD4+ T cells from blood. This sample's cell subset or site label indicates: true naive CD4+ T cells. The rearranged chain carries TRBV7-8 and TRBJ2-2, and TRBD2 matches 7 of the central bases. The nucleotides are TGTGCCAGCAGTAGCCGCGGGAGTGGGGACACCGGGGAGCTGTTTTTT. It translates to CASSSRGSGDTGELFF. When the CDR3 is completed using the reference TRBV7-8 and TRBJ2-2 genes on either side, the full variable domain is GAGVSQSPRYKVAKRGQDVALRCDPISGHVSLFWYQQALGQGPEFLTYFQNEAQLDKSGLPSDRFFAERPEGSVSTLKIQRTQQEDSAVYLCASSSRGSGDTGELFFGEGSRLTVL.